This T cell receptor (beta chain) was profiled in a study of response to subunit inactivated influenza vaccine. As regards this clonotype: What it binds is not known.

Germline-derived CDR1 and CDR2 are LGHNT and FRNRAP. The CDR3 consists of 14 residues. V was shortened by 7 bases and J by 6 bases, with 13 bases between the two germline ends. Regarding the study as a whole: After each seasonal influenza vaccination, few new T cells are recruited, the authors suggested.

MiXCR was run by TCRdb on the RT-PCR reads, yielding one entry per CDR3 protein. Of roughly 700,000 distinct CDR3 sequences detected, less than 20% appear once; the ten largest clones hold under 14%. This sequence joins TRBV12-5 and TRBJ1-6; a weak D match, TRBD1 (5 bases). The sample consisted of PBMCs from blood, taken 12 days after vaccination. The receptor's source is a man aged 50 to 60 who received an inactivated influenza vaccine. CDR3 DNA: TGTGCTAGTGCCCTCGGACAACCTAATTCACCCCTCCACTTT. It yields the protein CASALGQPNSPLHF.